This T cell receptor beta chain was sequenced for a study of T cell responses to AZD1222 COVID-19 vaccine. Study conclusions and caveats: The study identified only six AZD1222 recipients as seropositive at baseline.

Sequencing used immunoSEQ multiplex PCR; TCRdb keeps in-frame clones, though not all of them. The sample yields about 110,000 clones, 92% seen once. On this clone: The antigen is not known.

The sample was peripheral blood, taken 28 days after the second AZD1222 dose. The source of this sequence is an adult who received the AZD1222 COVID-19 vaccine.

The CDR3 sequence: CAISESGVKGETQYF. DNA of the CDR3: TGTGCCATCAGTGAGTCAGGTGTGAAGGGGGAGACCCAGTACTTC. The rearrangement links TRBV10-3 to TRBJ2-5, with TRBD1 as a possible D gene (5 bases). Per germline, CDR1 ENHRY and CDR2 SYGVKD. Deletions cut 0 bases from V and 5 bases from J, with 13 bases between. CDR3 length equals 15 residues.